The 30 T cell receptor beta chains reported below all come from one sample, sequenced in a study of blood T cell repertoires in COVID-19. TCRdb's table, derived via immunoSEQ multiplex PCR, lists solely in-frame clones and lacks some. The data contain roughly 270,000 clones, roughly 85% of them singletons. Sequenced: PBMCs or T cells enriched from blood (not recorded which). These receptors were obtained from a woman aged 45-65 years who had recovered from COVID-19.

The chain links TRBV7-9 to TRBJ1-1, with D perhaps matching TRBD1 (5 bases). The CDR3 has 13 amino acids. V was trimmed by 5 bases and J by 1 base, leaving 8 bases between them. Germline assignment: CDR1 SEHNR and CDR2 FQNEAQ (reference sequence). CDR3 loop: CASSRTGNTEAFF. Written as DNA, the CDR3 is TGTGCCAGCAGCCGTACAGGGAACACTGAAGCTTTCTTT.

This clone was seen a single time. The chain employs TRBV29-1 and TRBJ1-2; TRBD1 agrees at 8 bases. This CDR3 has 12 amino acids. V lost 7 bases to trimming and J lost 4 bases; unmatched junction nucleotides: 5. In germline, CDR1 is SQVTM, CDR2 ANQGSEA. CDR3 in DNA: TGCAGCGCCGCAGGGGGCCGCTATGGCTACACCTTC. This codes for CSAAGGRYGYTF.

The chain employs TRBV18 and TRBJ1-5; D not resolved. There are 15 residues in the CDR3. Germline V gene sequence: CDR1 KGHSH, CDR2 LQKENI. V shed 2 bases and J shed 1 base, with 9 bases lying between them. For the CDR3, the DNA is TGTGCCAGCTCACCAACTTCTTTCAGCAATCAGCCCCAGCATTTT. Translation gives CASSPTSFSNQPQHF.

This chain connects TRBV12-3 or TRBV12-4 to TRBJ2-3; possible D gene TRBD2, 5 bases. Trimming took 5 bases from V and 6 from J, leaving 12 bases between them. This CDR3 has 13 amino acids. The CDR3 DNA sequence: TGTGCCAGCAGTGCAGTGAGAGGGGATACGCAGTATTTT. Amino acid sequence: CASSAVRGDTQYF.

The V call is TRBV5-1, the J call TRBJ1-2; D is undetermined. The CDR3 is made up of 13 amino acids. Germline CDR1 SGHRS, CDR2 YFSETQ. V was shortened by 0 bases and J by 4 bases, with 7 bases between the two germline ends. DNA of the CDR3: TGCGCCAGCAGCTTGGTCGAGGGCTATGGCTACACCTTC. It is translated as CASSLVEGYGYTF.

The gene calls are TRBV5-6 and TRBJ1-2; D perhaps matches TRBD1 (5 bases). The germline CDR1 and CDR2 sequences are SGHDT and YYEEEE. The ends were cut back, 7 bases at V and 7 bases at J, with 17 bases in the middle. This CDR3 is 13 amino acids long. DNA of the CDR3: TGTGCCAGCTTCGGCAGGGACTGGATTGGCTACACCTTC. This codes for CASFGRDWIGYTF. Variable domain in full (rest from reference TRBV5-6 and TRBJ1-2): DAGVTQSPTHLIKTRGQQVTLRCSPKSGHDTVSWYQQALGQGPQFIFQYYEEEERQRGNFPDRFSGHQFPNYSSELNVNALLLGDSALYLCASFGRDWIGYTFGSGTRLTVV.

The rearrangement joins TRBV7-2 to TRBJ2-2; TRBD2 is a possible D gene (6 bases). CDR3 length: 16 residues. V shed 5 bases and J shed 4 bases, with 17 bases lying between them. Germline-derived CDR1 and CDR2 are SGHTA and FQGNSA. CDR3 bases: TGTGCCAGCAGCCCGCCGGCCGGGAGTACCACCGGGGAGCTGTTTTTT. This codes for CASSPPAGSTTGELFF.

The chain recombines TRBV9 with TRBJ2-5; D might be TRBD2 (5 bases). The CDR3 is 13 residues long. V lost 2 bases and J 5 bases, leaving 10 bases between the germline ends. Per germline, CDR1 SGDLS and CDR2 YYNGEE. In DNA form, the CDR3 reads TGTGCCAGCAGCGTGTCGGTAGCGGAGACCCAGTACTTC. Translated: CASSVSVAETQYF.

This sequence joins TRBV7-9 and TRBJ2-7; TRBD2 agrees at 11 bases. V lost 1 base and J lost 0; bases outside the gene matches: 8. The CDR3 has 18 residues. Germline V gene data show CDR1 as SEHNR and CDR2 as FQNEAQ (reference sequence). The CDR3 nucleotides are TGTGCCAGCAGCTTAGGAGGGACTAGCGGAGAACGCTCCTACGAGCAGTACTTC. Translation gives CASSLGGTSGERSYEQYF.

The chain joins TRBV5-1 to TRBJ1-1; 7 bases map to TRBD1. V gave up 0 bases and J gave up 6 bases; unmatched junction bases: 8. This CDR3 comprises 15 residues. CDR1 SGHRS and CDR2 YFSETQ come from the germline V gene. The CDR3 nucleotides are TGCGCCAGCAGCTTGGGACAGGGATCTTACTCTGAAGCTTTCTTT. Its protein is CASSLGQGSYSEAFF.

This chain joins TRBV7-9 and TRBJ2-5, with unresolved D. This CDR3 region has 13 residues. Germline V gives CDR1 SEHNR, CDR2 FQNEAQ (reference sequence). The ends were cut back, 4 bases at V and 5 bases at J, with 11 bases in the middle. CDR3 nucleotide sequence: TGTGCCAGCAGCTCCGCCGACGGGGAGACCCAGTACTTC. Translated, it gives CASSSADGETQYF.

The chain carries TRBV30 and TRBJ1-4, with D possibly matching TRBD1 (6 bases). V was pared by 4 bases and J by 4 bases, with 10 bases between. Germline values: CDR1 GTSNPN, CDR2 SVGIG (reference sequence). The CDR3 is 13 residues long. The CDR3 DNA follows: TGTGCCTGGAACCAGGGGAATAATGAAAAACTGTTTTTT. This translates into CAWNQGNNEKLFF. The whole variable domain, filled in from reference TRBV30 and TRBJ1-4, reads SQTIHQWPATLVQPVGSPLSLECTVEGTSNPNLYWYRQAAGRGLQLLFYSVGIGQISSEVPQNLSASRPQDRQFILSSKKLLLSDSGFYLCAWNQGNNEKLFFGSGTQLSVL.

The V and J genes are TRBV24-1 and TRBJ2-2, with D possibly being TRBD2 (6 bases). Trimming removed 5 bases from V and 6 bases from J, with 12 bases in between. The CDR3 consists of 14 residues. Germline CDR1 reads KGHDR; CDR2 reads SFDVKD. The CDR3 DNA is TGTGCCACCAGTGTTGATGGACTATCCGGGGAGCTGTTTTTT. Protein: CATSVDGLSGELFF.

The chain employs TRBV7-9 and TRBJ2-3; 9 positions agree with TRBD1. This CDR3 spans 14 amino acids. V was pared by 7 bases and J by 8 bases, with 10 bases of the junction left unmatched. Germline CDR1 and CDR2: SEHNR and FQNEAQ (reference sequence). The CDR3 coding sequence is TGTGCCAGCACCCTGACAGGGGGAGAGGGTACGCAGTATTTT. It specifies CASTLTGGEGTQYF.

V gene TRBV6-5 combines with J gene TRBJ1-5, with D possibly being TRBD1 (5 bases). The V end lost 5 bases, the J end lost 4 bases, and 12 bases lay between the germline ends. This CDR3 has 14 residues. Germline CDR1 is MNHEY and CDR2 is SVGAGI. CDR3 in amino acids: CASSTWGENQPQHF. The DNA for the CDR3 is TGTGCCAGCAGTACGTGGGGCGAAAATCAGCCCCAGCATTTT.

V gene TRBV7-9 combines with J gene TRBJ2-7; D is ambiguous. Germline V gives CDR1 SEHNR, CDR2 FQNEAQ (reference sequence). V was pared by 2 bases and J by 3 bases, with 8 bases between. This CDR3 spans 13 amino acids. The CDR3 loop is CASSLRRNYEQYF. The CDR3 DNA reads as TGTGCCAGCAGCTTACGGAGAAACTACGAGCAGTACTTC.

The CDR3 region has the DNA TGTGCCTGGGGACCGGCTGGAAACACCATATATTTT. Residues: CAWGPAGNTIYF. J is TRBJ1-3 and V is TRBV30; D not certain. The length of the CDR3 is 12 residues. V gave up 5 bases and J gave up 2 bases, with 7 bases separating them. Germline V gene sequence: CDR1 GTSNPN, CDR2 SVGIG (reference sequence).

The chain uses TRBV5-4 and TRBJ2-3; TRBD2 aligns across 7 bases. Losses at the gene ends were 6 bases for V and 0 bases for J; bases not matched to a gene: 7. This CDR3 has 15 residues. Germline V gene data show CDR1 as SGHNT and CDR2 as YYREEE (reference sequence). CDR3 coding DNA: TGTGCCAGCAAATCAGCGGGGCAAAGCACAGATACGCAGTATTTT. Its protein product is CASKSAGQSTDTQYF.

This sequence joins TRBV9 and TRBJ2-2; 12 bases match TRBD2. CDR1 SGDLS and CDR2 YYNGEE come from the germline V gene. Germline trimming cut 0 bases from V and 5 bases from J; bases unmatched to any gene: 5. CDR3 length: 17 residues. In nucleotides, the CDR3 is TGTGCCAGCAGCGTAGCTAGCGGGGGGGCAAAAACCGGGGAGCTGTTTTTT. As protein: CASSVASGGAKTGELFF. The whole variable domain, remainder taken from reference TRBV9 and TRBJ2-2, is DSGVTQTPKHLITATGQRVTLRCSPRSGDLSVYWYQQSLDQGLQFLIQYYNGEERAKGNILERFSAQQFPDLHSELNLSSLELGDSALYFCASSVASGGAKTGELFFGEGSRLTVL.

The chain carries TRBV30 and TRBJ1-5; D may be TRBD1 (6 bases). CDR1 is GTSNPN, CDR2 SVGIG, per germline (reference sequence). The CDR3 totals 15 residues. V was pared by 3 bases and J by 1 base, with 13 bases between. The CDR3, as DNA: TGTGCCTGGAGCCTACAGGGTTTCAGCAATCAGCCCCAGCATTTT. Translation: CAWSLQGFSNQPQHF.

The CDR3 spells CASTSLNRGLAKNIQYF. The CDR3 DNA is TGTGCCAGCACTTCTCTAAACAGGGGGCTAGCCAAAAACATTCAGTACTTC. The J gene is TRBJ2-4, the V gene TRBV27, with 9 bases identical to TRBD1. V shed 7 bases and J 0 bases; nucleotides not matched to a gene: 10. The CDR3 is made up of 17 amino acids. The germline V gene has CDR1 MNHEY and CDR2 SMNVEV (reference sequence).

The rearrangement uses TRBV5-1 and TRBJ2-2; unclear D gene. Germline CDR1 is SGHRS and CDR2 is YFSETQ. Trimming removed 6 bases at V and 5 bases at J, with 14 bases between. The CDR3 totals 14 residues. The CDR3 loop reads CASTPEPLTGELFF. CDR3 nucleotides: TGCGCCAGCACCCCGGAGCCCTTAACCGGGGAGCTGTTTTTT.

The chain uses TRBV6-6 and TRBJ1-6; possible D gene TRBD1, 5 bases. Trimming shortened V by 5 bases and J by 2 bases, and 19 bases separated the two germline ends. The germline gives CDR1 MNHNY, CDR2 SVGAGI (reference sequence). The CDR3 consists of 18 residues. CDR3 nucleotides: TGTGCCAGCAGTGGATCGGACGCAACCAGGGCCTATAATTCACCCCTCCACTTT. Translation gives CASSGSDATRAYNSPLHF.

The chain links TRBV24-1 to TRBJ1-1; D is uncertain. The CDR3 consists of 12 residues. With 3 bases removed from V and 7 bases from J, the gap between germline ends came to 8 bases. Germline V gene sequence: CDR1 KGHDR, CDR2 SFDVKD. CDR3 sequence reads: CATSDRRGEAFF. The CDR3 region has the DNA TGTGCCACCAGTGATCGTCGAGGTGAAGCTTTCTTT.

J is TRBJ1-2 and V is TRBV27, with D possibly matching TRBD1 (5 bases). The CDR3 sequence is 14 residues long. Between the trimmed V and J ends, which lost 0 bases and 4 bases, there was a span of 9 bases. The germline gives CDR1 MNHEY, CDR2 SMNVEV (reference sequence). The CDR3 spells CASSLSRQGYGYTF. CDR3 coding DNA: TGTGCCAGCAGTTTATCCAGGCAGGGCTATGGCTACACCTTC.

There are many counts of this clone. CDR3 sequence (DNA): TGTGCCAGCAGCTCGAGAACTAGCGGGAGTGTAGAGCAGTACTTC. Amino acid sequence: CASSSRTSGSVEQYF. The V and J genes are TRBV7-9 and TRBJ2-7, with 11 bases identical to TRBD2. V lost 4 bases to trimming and J lost 7 bases; unmatched junction nucleotides: 9. The CDR3 totals 15 residues. CDR1 is SEHNR and CDR2 is FQNEAQ in the germline V gene (reference sequence).

J is TRBJ2-3 and V is TRBV7-9; TRBD1 aligns across 8 bases. The CDR3 length is 16 residues. The V gene end was trimmed by 4 bases and the J gene end by 6 bases; junction bases not matched to a gene: 12. CDR1 is SEHNR, CDR2 FQNEAQ, per germline (reference sequence). CDR3 bases: TGTGCCAGCAGCTCCCTTTGGACAGGGACTTTTGATACGCAGTATTTT. Protein sequence: CASSSLWTGTFDTQYF.

The chain is built from TRBV9 and TRBJ2-1; D is perhaps TRBD2 (5 bases). Trimming took 3 bases from V and 8 from J, leaving 15 bases between them. In germline, CDR1 is SGDLS, CDR2 YYNGEE. The CDR3 is made up of 14 amino acids. DNA of the CDR3: TGTGCCAGCAGCGCAGGAACTAGGAGCTATGAGCAGTTCTTC. Translation gives CASSAGTRSYEQFF. Full variable domain (remainder filled in from reference TRBV9 and TRBJ2-1): DSGVTQTPKHLITATGQRVTLRCSPRSGDLSVYWYQQSLDQGLQFLIQYYNGEERAKGNILERFSAQQFPDLHSELNLSSLELGDSALYFCASSAGTRSYEQFFGPGTRLTVL.

The CDR3 DNA reads as TGCGCCAGCACCCCCTCGGGGCAGGGGGCTGGGGAGCAGTTCTTC. Amino acids: CASTPSGQGAGEQFF. The chain combines TRBV5-1 with TRBJ2-1; TRBD1 matches 8 bases. Unmatched junction bases numbered 15, after V lost 6 bases and J lost 10 bases. CDR3 length: 15 residues. Germline CDR1 reads SGHRS; CDR2 reads YFSETQ.

A single count supports this clone. The junction does not match germline at one end; this may be a read error. This chain uses TRBV28 with TRBJ1-1, with 11 bases aligning to TRBD1. Germline V gene lookup returns CDR1 MDHEN and CDR2 SYDVKM. The CDR3 has 17 amino acids. The CDR3 DNA follows: TGTGCCAGCAGGTCCCCCGGGGACAGGGGGGGGAACGCTGAAGCTTTCTTT. Its translation: CASRSPGDRGGNAEAFF.